This T cell receptor (beta chain) was captured in a study of cytomegalovirus exposure and HLA in healthy donors. Only one count was recorded for this clone. Its target is unknown. V lost 1 base and J 3 bases, leaving 12 bases between the germline ends. Germline assignment: CDR1 GTSNPN and CDR2 SVGIG (reference sequence). CDR3 length equals 15 residues. The table came from immunoSEQ multiplex PCR; TCRdb's copy has only in-frame clones and leaves some out. The top ten hold around 0.8% of the sample, which has about 360,000 clones, roughly 89% seen once. Study-level findings and limits: The listing of 150 to 200 TCR beta chains classed them as cytomegalovirus-associated.

This chain links TRBV30 with TRBJ1-4; no clear D gene. The TCR sequence derives from a woman under 30 in good health and CMV-seronegative. The sample consisted of PBMCs. Here the CDR3 DNA reads TGTGCCTGGAGTGATAGAAACCCTTCTAATGAAAAACTGTTTTTT. This sequence encodes CAWSDRNPSNEKLFF.